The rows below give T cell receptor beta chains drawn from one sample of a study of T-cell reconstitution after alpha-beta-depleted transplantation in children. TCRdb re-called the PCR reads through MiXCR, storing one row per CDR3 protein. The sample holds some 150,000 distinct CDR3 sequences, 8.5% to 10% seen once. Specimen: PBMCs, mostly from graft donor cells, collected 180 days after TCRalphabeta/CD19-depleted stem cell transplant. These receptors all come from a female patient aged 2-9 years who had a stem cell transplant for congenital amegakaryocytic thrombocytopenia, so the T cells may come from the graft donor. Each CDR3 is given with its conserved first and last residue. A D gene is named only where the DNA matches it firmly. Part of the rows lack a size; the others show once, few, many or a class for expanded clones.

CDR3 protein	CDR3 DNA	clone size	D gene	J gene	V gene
CAIGGGYEQYF	TGTGCCATCGGAGGGGGCTACGAGCAGTACTTC	-	-	TRBJ2-7	TRBV10-3
CASSPYRGPGELFF	TGCGCCAGCAGCCCATACAGGGGGCCCGGGGAGCTGTTTTTT	many	TRBD1	TRBJ2-2	TRBV5-1
CASSLEPPGRNTGELFF	TGCGCCAGCAGCTTGGAGCCTCCGGGACGGAACACCGGGGAGCTGTTTTTT	-	-	TRBJ2-2	TRBV5-1
CASTGTEAFF	TGTGCCAGCACTGGGACAGAAGCTTTCTTT	many	-	TRBJ1-1	TRBV28
CSAWRPRGGTGGYGYTF	TGCAGTGCTTGGCGTCCTCGGGGGGGGACAGGGGGCTATGGCTACACCTTC	few	TRBD1	TRBJ1-2	TRBV20-1
CASSFGIEETQYF	TGTGCCAGCAGCTTCGGTATCGAAGAGACCCAGTACTTC	-	-	TRBJ2-5	TRBV5-4
CSVEQGANVLTF	TGCAGCGTTGAACAGGGGGCCAACGTCCTGACTTTC	many	-	TRBJ2-6	TRBV29-1
CASTWSGGPTDTQYF	TGTGCCAGCACATGGAGCGGGGGCCCCACAGATACGCAGTATTTT	many	TRBD2	TRBJ2-3	TRBV27
CASSLAWNTDTQYF	TGTGCCAGCAGCTTAGCCTGGAACACAGATACGCAGTATTTT	many	-	TRBJ2-3	TRBV7-6
CASSPDRFEAFF	TGTGCCAGCAGCCCGGACAGGTTCGAAGCTTTCTTT	many	TRBD1	TRBJ1-1	TRBV13
CASRRGGEEEKLFF	TGCGCCAGCAGGAGGGGCGGGGAAGAGGAAAAACTGTTTTTT	many	-	TRBJ1-4	TRBV5-1
CSARDLASGSQTGELFF	TGCAGTGCTAGAGATCTGGCTAGCGGGAGCCAAACCGGGGAGCTGTTTTTT	-	TRBD2	TRBJ2-2	TRBV20-1
CASSRTGAQYNEQFF	TGTGCCAGCAGCCGGACAGGAGCCCAATACAATGAGCAGTTCTTC	many	TRBD1	TRBJ2-1	TRBV12-3/TRBV12-4
CASSSKPPKLSGSVYEQYF	TGTGCCAGCAGCTCAAAGCCCCCCAAATTGAGCGGGAGTGTGTACGAGCAGTACTTC	many	TRBD2	TRBJ2-7	TRBV7-8
CSAGRQGSSGNTIYF	TGCAGTGCTGGCAGACAGGGGAGCTCTGGAAACACCATATATTTT	few	TRBD1	TRBJ1-3	TRBV20-1
CASSYAQGLAGVSNEQFF	TGTGCCAGCAGTTACGCTCAAGGACTAGCGGGAGTTAGCAATGAGCAGTTCTTC	many	TRBD2	TRBJ2-1	TRBV6-2/TRBV6-3
CASSLGGLAGGKGDTQYF	TGTGCCAGCAGCTTAGGCGGACTAGCGGGGGGGAAAGGCGATACGCAGTATTTT	once	TRBD2	TRBJ2-3	TRBV7-8
CSALLLSSYNEQFF	TGCAGTGCCCTACTCCTGAGCTCCTACAATGAGCAGTTCTTC	few	-	TRBJ2-1	TRBV20-1
CATSDQMGTEGGRNNEQFF	TGTGCCACCAGTGATCAGATGGGGACAGAGGGAGGGCGCAACAATGAGCAGTTCTTC	many	-	TRBJ2-1	TRBV24-1
CASSLVPNTEAFF	TGTGCCAGCAGCTTAGTTCCGAACACTGAAGCTTTCTTT	many	-	TRBJ1-1	TRBV7-2
CASSKPYTGATTTDTQYF	TGTGCCAGCAGCAAACCCTACACAGGGGCAACTACCACAGATACGCAGTATTTT	many	-	TRBJ2-3	TRBV21-1
CASKPDGGYNEQFF	TGTGCCAGCAAGCCGGACGGGGGTTACAATGAGCAGTTCTTC	many	-	TRBJ2-1	TRBV28